Below, one T cell receptor beta chain is given with its context. Its antigen is currently unknown. The data stem from a study of memory CD4+ T cells and cytomegalovirus serostatus. Overall study: Donors were healthy Belgian adults, 10 or so CMV seropositive and around 23 seronegative. General observations from the study: CMV serostatus prediction reached median AUC approximately 0.95, or 0.91 with US-trained model.

Using immunoSEQ multiplex PCR, the repertoire was profiled, and TCRdb retains in-frame clones only, with some absent. This table holds some 56,000 clones, 82% found once. V lost 3 bases, J lost 4 bases, and 7 bases lay in between. Germline assignment: CDR1 SGHVS and CDR2 FQNEAQ. The CDR3 sequence is 13 residues long. Single viable CD3+CD4+CD8-CD45RO+ cells were sorted as the memory CD4+ T cells. After thawing, CD4+ T cells were positively selected. The sample comprised memory CD4+ T cells from blood. The rearrangement uses TRBV7-8 and TRBJ2-1; D is unclear. The sequence came from an adult in good health and CMV-seronegative. The CDR3 DNA sequence: TGTGCCAGCAGCTTCAAGGGTTACAATGAGCAGTTCTTC. Translation: CASSFKGYNEQFF.